What follows are 9 T cell receptor beta chains derived from one specimen sequenced in a study of shared clonotypes between healthy human individuals (dated by TCRdb to about 2020). The library was built by means of the immunoSEQ multiplex PCR assay. TCRdb holds this immuneACCESS table with in-frame rearrangements only. Some clones are missing; in checked studies, unresolved V genes explain under half, and the rest has no known cause. A total of some 1.4 million clones appear in this sample, more than 95% of them only once. The ten largest clonotypes hold 0.95% to 1.5% of the sample. Sequenced sample: naive CD4+ T cells sorted from blood. In the paper's terms, the cell subset or site label means: CD45RA+ positively selected. Receptors were obtained from a man younger than 40 in good health.

The chain has TRBV28 and TRBJ1-1; TRBD1 agrees at 8 bases. The trim removed 8 bases at V and 1 base at J, leaving 6 bases unmatched. The CDR3 sequence is 14 residues long. Per the germline V gene, CDR1 is MDHEN and CDR2 is SYDVKM. DNA for the CDR3: TGTGCCAGCGGTACAGGGGGAGGGAACACTGAAGCTTTCTTT. This codes for CASGTGGGNTEAFF.

This clone appeared once. The rearrangement uses TRBV18 and TRBJ2-7; 8 bases fit TRBD2. The CDR3 length is 16 residues. Germline V gives CDR1 KGHSH, CDR2 LQKENI. Trimming removed 2 bases from V and 3 bases from J; junction bases left unmatched: 9. The CDR3 sequence is CASSPGRTSGYYEQYF. As DNA, the CDR3 is TGTGCCAGCTCACCAGGGAGAACTAGCGGATACTACGAGCAGTACTTC.

This chain joins TRBV7-9 and TRBJ2-5; D is unclear. V was clipped by 6 bases and J by 5 bases, with 10 bases between them. Germline V gene lookup returns CDR1 SEHNR and CDR2 FQNEAQ (reference sequence). This CDR3 has 12 residues. The CDR3 nucleotides read TGTGCCAGCAGTAGACTGGGCGAGACCCAGTACTTC. It translates to CASSRLGETQYF.

This clone is a singleton in its sample. The J gene is TRBJ1-5, the V gene TRBV28; no firm D call. The CDR3 loop spans 13 amino acids. The V end lost 2 bases, the J end lost 7 bases, and 9 bases lay between the germline ends. Germline values: CDR1 MDHEN, CDR2 SYDVKM. Here the CDR3 DNA reads TGTGCCAGCAGTTTAAATCCTTTCCAGCCCCAGCATTTT. Amino acids: CASSLNPFQPQHF.

This clone is a singleton in its sample. The chain uses TRBV7-6 and TRBJ2-3; 10 bases fit TRBD2. The junction had 8 bases not matched to a gene; V was cut back by 4 bases and J by 4 bases. The CDR3 is 16 residues long. Germline lookup yields CDR1 SGHVS and CDR2 FNYEAQ. The chain's CDR3 is CASSSRRLAGADTQYF. Here the CDR3 DNA reads TGTGCCAGCAGCTCGAGGCGGCTAGCGGGAGCAGATACGCAGTATTTT.

The J gene is TRBJ2-3, the V gene TRBV5-1; D gene ambiguous. The V gene's germline CDR1 is SGHRS and CDR2 YFSETQ. This CDR3 spans 13 amino acids. V gave up 0 bases and J gave up 6 bases, with 8 bases separating them. The chain's CDR3 is CASSLDSPDTQYF. Here the CDR3 DNA reads TGCGCCAGCAGCTTGGACTCACCCGATACGCAGTATTTT.

Worth noting for this clone: The sample carries other DNA sequences with the same CDR3. V usage is TRBV18 and J usage is TRBJ2-3; D gene ambiguous. The length of the CDR3 is 14 residues. V lost 2 bases and J 1 base, leaving 7 bases between the germline ends. Germline V CDR1 and CDR2: KGHSH, LQKENI. The DNA for the CDR3 is TGTGCCAGCTCACCAAGCCGCGGCACAGATACGCAGTATTTT. Protein: CASSPSRGTDTQYF. Full variable domain (missing parts from reference TRBV18 and TRBJ2-3): NAGVMQNPRHLVRRRGQEARLRCSPMKGHSHVYWYRQLPEEGLKFMVYLQKENIIDESGMPKERFSAEFPKEGPSILRIQQVVRGDSAAYFCASSPSRGTDTQYFGPGTRLTVL.

The gene calls are TRBV5-1 and TRBJ2-5; TRBD2 agrees at 15 bases. The germline V gene has CDR1 SGHRS and CDR2 YFSETQ. The CDR3 has 18 residues. The J segment lost 4 bases and the V segment lost 4 bases, leaving 11 bases of the junction unmatched. The CDR3 region is CASSGPGTSGRKRETQYF. In DNA, the CDR3 is TGCGCCAGCAGCGGCCCCGGGACTAGCGGGAGGAAACGAGAGACCCAGTACTTC.

V usage is TRBV2 and J usage is TRBJ2-5; D perhaps matches TRBD1 (6 bases). In germline, CDR1 is SNHLY, CDR2 FYNNEI. Deletions cut 8 bases from V and 2 bases from J, with 18 bases between. This CDR3 is 15 amino acids long. The DNA of the CDR3 is TGTGCCAGCGTGAGGCAGGGGACGCCTCAAGAGACCCAGTACTTC. The encoded protein is CASVRQGTPQETQYF.